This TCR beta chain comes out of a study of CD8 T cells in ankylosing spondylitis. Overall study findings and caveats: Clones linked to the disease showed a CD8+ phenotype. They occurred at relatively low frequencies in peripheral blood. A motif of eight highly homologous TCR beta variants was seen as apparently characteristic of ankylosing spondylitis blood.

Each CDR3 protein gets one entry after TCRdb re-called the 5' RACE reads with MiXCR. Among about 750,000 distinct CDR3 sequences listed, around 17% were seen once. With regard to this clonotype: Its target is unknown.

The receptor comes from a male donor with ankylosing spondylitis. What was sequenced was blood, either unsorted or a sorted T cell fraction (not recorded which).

CDR3 sequence (DNA): TGTGCCAGCAGTTCACGAGGATCGGGACAGGGGTACAATGAGCAGTTCTTC. Its protein is CASSSRGSGQGYNEQFF. The chain is built from TRBV6-5 and TRBJ2-1; 10 nucleotides match TRBD1. J was trimmed by 4 bases and V by 4 bases; bases with no gene match: 10. This CDR3 is built from 17 residues. Germline V lookup: CDR1 MNHEY, CDR2 SVGAGI.